Below, 23 T cell receptor beta chains from the same sample are listed, as sequenced in a study of blood T cell repertoires in COVID-19. The method was immunoSEQ multiplex PCR; TCRdb's version includes in-frame clones alone and lacks a portion of them. The sample lists around 200,000 clones; 85% to 90% were seen once. Specimen: PBMCs or T cells enriched from blood (not recorded which). These receptors were taken from a woman aged 40 to 50 with acute COVID-19.

The rearrangement joins TRBV19 to TRBJ1-6; TRBD1 matches at 7 bases. V lost 4 bases and J lost 7; bases outside the gene matches: 10. Germline V gene sequence: CDR1 LNHDA, CDR2 SQIVND (reference sequence). The CDR3 is 16 amino acids. Written as DNA, the CDR3 is TGTGCCAGTAGTACCACCTGGACAGGCGGAAATTCACCCCTCCACTTT. Amino acids: CASSTTWTGGNSPLHF.

The CDR3 sequence: CASSYSGGSYGYTF. The CDR3 bases are TGTGCCAGCAGTTACTCAGGCGGAAGTTATGGCTACACCTTC. V and J are TRBV6-2 or TRBV6-3 and TRBJ1-2; D ambiguous. This CDR3 has 14 amino acids. The germline V gene has CDR1 MNHEY and CDR2 SVGEGT. V dropped 0 bases and J dropped 5 bases, with 10 bases sitting between them.

V and J are TRBV4-1 and TRBJ1-5, with D tentatively TRBD1 (5 bases). Germline CDR1 MGHRA, CDR2 YSYEKL. V lost 1 base and J 9 bases, leaving 13 bases between the germline ends. CDR3 length: 14 amino acids. The CDR3 loop reads CASSQAERGWPQHF. Written as DNA, the CDR3 is TGCGCCAGCAGCCAAGCCGAAAGGGGCTGGCCCCAGCATTTT.

This clone was recorded only once. A read error may account for a junction end that differs from germline. The rearrangement uses TRBV12-3 or TRBV12-4 and TRBJ2-7; D may be TRBD2 (5 bases). The CDR3 totals 13 residues. The CDR3, as DNA: TGTGCCAGCAGCTTAGGACTTTCCTACGAGCAGTACTTC. Protein sequence: CASSLGLSYEQYF.

The chain is built from TRBV18 and TRBJ1-4; the D is unclear. Germline loops: CDR1 KGHSH, CDR2 LQKENI. The CDR3 spans 13 residues. V lost 10 bases to trimming and J lost 4 bases, with 13 bases between them. Written as DNA, the CDR3 is TGTGCCACGGGGTCTGGCCTTAATGAAAAACTGTTTTTT. The encoded protein is CATGSGLNEKLFF.

The rearrangement joins TRBV7-2 to TRBJ1-4, with TRBD1 matching 7 bases. V shed 2 bases and J 7 bases; nucleotides not matched to a gene: 10. CDR3 size: 16 residues. CDR1 and CDR2 (germline): SGHTA, FQGNSA. This chain's CDR3 is CASSLTTGYGFEKLFF. In DNA, the CDR3 is TGTGCCAGCAGCTTAACGACAGGGTATGGGTTTGAAAAACTGTTTTTT. Looking up the rest from reference TRBV7-2 and TRBJ1-4 gives the full variable domain: GAGVSQSPSNKVTEKGKDVELRCDPISGHTALYWYRQSLGQGLEFLIYFQGNSAPDKSGLPSDRFSAERTGGSVSTLTIQRTQQEDSAVYLCASSLTTGYGFEKLFFGSGTQLSVL.

The J gene is TRBJ2-1, the V gene TRBV4-1, with 7 bases matching TRBD1. This CDR3 has 16 residues. The V gene end was trimmed by 4 bases and the J gene end by 0 bases; junction bases not matched to a gene: 6. Germline assignment: CDR1 MGHRA and CDR2 YSYEKL. CDR3 protein: CASSPPGQYSYNEQFF. CDR3 coding DNA: TGCGCCAGCAGCCCCCCGGGACAGTACTCCTACAATGAGCAGTTCTTC.

Concerning this clone itself: One end of the junction does not line up with germline, which may come from a read error. V usage is TRBV29-1 and J usage is TRBJ2-3; 8 bases are a match to TRBD1. This CDR3 region has 16 residues. CDR1 is SQVTM, CDR2 ANQGSEA, per germline. The CDR3 loop is CSVEGQGRSAPDTQYF. CDR3 bases: TGCAGCGTGGAAGGACAGGGTCGAAGCGCCCCAGATACGCAGTATTTT.

The J gene is TRBJ2-3, the V gene TRBV11-2; tentatively, D is TRBD2 (7 bases). This CDR3 contains 15 residues. V lost 7 bases, J lost 4 bases, and 18 bases lay in between. CDR1 SGHAT and CDR2 FQNNGV come from the germline V gene. CDR3 nucleotides: TGTGCCAGCACCGGAGTGGGGGGGGCACCAGATACGCAGTATTTT. Amino acids: CASTGVGGAPDTQYF.

This clone was recorded once. V and J are TRBV2 and TRBJ2-7; 10 positions match TRBD2. After removal of 7 bases from V and 5 bases from J, the junction contained 5 bases not matched to a gene. The CDR3 is 13 amino acids. CDR1 is SNHLY, CDR2 FYNNEI, per germline. The DNA of the CDR3 is TGTGCCAGCACTCCCGGGACTAGCGACGAGCAGTACTTC. It specifies CASTPGTSDEQYF.

The gene calls are TRBV7-2 and TRBJ2-7, with 7 nucleotides matching TRBD1. The CDR3 has 15 amino acids. Germline V gives CDR1 SGHTA, CDR2 FQGNSA. Trimming cost V 1 base and J 2 bases; bases outside gene matches: 5. DNA of the CDR3: TGTGCCAGCAGCTTAGGTAGGGGGCGTACCTACGAGCAGTACTTC. Its translation is CASSLGRGRTYEQYF.

This chain connects TRBV15 to TRBJ1-1; D is unclear. Germline assignment: CDR1 LNHNV and CDR2 YYDKDF (reference sequence). The length of the CDR3 is 13 residues. V dropped 0 bases and J dropped 7 bases, with 9 bases sitting between them. CDR3 DNA: TGTGCCACCAGCAGAGATCTGCAGGATGAAGCTTTCTTT. Translation gives CATSRDLQDEAFF.

The genes are TRBV28 and TRBJ1-1; TRBD1 is a possible D gene (6 bases). With 1 base removed from V and 5 bases from J, the gap between germline ends came to 17 bases. There are 16 residues in the CDR3. The germline V gene has CDR1 MDHEN and CDR2 SYDVKM. The CDR3 nucleotides are TGTGCCAGCAGTTTATCCGTTTACAGGGAGGGGACTGAAGCTTTCTTT. Encoded protein: CASSLSVYREGTEAFF.

V is TRBV6-5 and J is TRBJ2-7; 12 bases fit TRBD2. CDR1 MNHEY and CDR2 SVGAGI come from the germline V gene. The CDR3 runs to 14 residues. The V gene end was trimmed by 7 bases and the J gene end by 3 bases; junction bases not matched to a gene: 4. The CDR3 region has the DNA TGTGCCAGCAAACTAGCGGGGGGCCGCTACGAGCAGTACTTC. Translating gives CASKLAGGRYEQYF.

The chain combines TRBV27 with TRBJ1-2, with TRBD1 matching 7 bases. Germline V CDR1 and CDR2: MNHEY, SMNVEV (reference sequence). The CDR3 is 14 residues long. Trimming at V came to 5 bases and at J to 2 bases, leaving 5 bases not matched to a gene. The chain's CDR3 is CASSQRQGNYGYTF. The CDR3 DNA is TGTGCCAGCAGTCAACGACAGGGCAACTATGGCTACACCTTC.

The rearrangement uses TRBV4-3 and TRBJ2-7; 9 nucleotides match TRBD1. In germline, CDR1 is LGHNA, CDR2 YSLEER. CDR3 length equals 15 residues. The V segment lost 0 bases and the J segment 3 bases; nucleotides outside the gene matches: 3. The CDR3 sequence: CASSQDDRGNYEQYF. DNA for the CDR3: TGCGCCAGCAGCCAAGATGACAGGGGGAACTACGAGCAGTACTTC.

V usage is TRBV12-3 or TRBV12-4 and J usage is TRBJ1-1; D is perhaps TRBD1 (6 bases). CDR3 length: 13 residues. V lost 7 bases and J lost 6, with 15 bases in between. The CDR3 protein is CASTLRGGAEAFF. The CDR3, as DNA: TGTGCCAGCACTTTGAGGGGGGGCGCTGAAGCTTTCTTT.

V is TRBV4-2 and J is TRBJ2-3, with D unclear. The CDR3 sequence is 15 residues long. Germline CDR1 LGHNA, CDR2 YNFKEQ. V lost 0 bases to trimming and J lost 0 bases, with 7 bases between them. Written as DNA, the CDR3 is TGTGCCAGCAGCCAAGATCAACTTAGCACAGATACGCAGTATTTT. Amino acids: CASSQDQLSTDTQYF.

The CDR3 DNA is TGTGCCAGCAGCTTGGGGACAGGGGGCATACGTGGAGGCACCGGGGAGCTGTTTTTT. It is translated as CASSLGTGGIRGGTGELFF. The V call is TRBV7-2, the J call TRBJ2-2; 12 positions agree with TRBD1. The CDR3 consists of 19 residues. CDR1 is SGHTA, CDR2 FQGNSA, per germline. The ends lost 3 bases at V and 4 bases at J; junction bases unmatched: 12.

This sequence joins TRBV5-6 and TRBJ2-5, with D possibly being TRBD2 (5 bases). Germline CDR1 reads SGHDT; CDR2 reads YYEEEE. The CDR3 consists of 14 residues. Trimming stripped 4 bases from V and 1 base from J, with 11 bases between. The CDR3 sequence is CASSARGGQETQYF. CDR3 sequence (DNA): TGTGCCAGCAGCGCCCGAGGAGGCCAAGAGACCCAGTACTTC.

This rearrangement joins TRBV19 to TRBJ2-1; the D gene is possibly TRBD1 (6 bases). The V and J ends lost 2 bases and 6 bases respectively, with 14 bases between them. This CDR3 has 15 amino acids. Germline values: CDR1 LNHDA, CDR2 SQIVND (reference sequence). The CDR3 DNA reads TGTGCCAGTAGTATATCGAGACAGGCCGGCAATGAGCAGTTCTTC. This translates into CASSISRQAGNEQFF.

The chain recombines TRBV24-1 with TRBJ2-7, with TRBD2 matching over 8 bases. Germline trimming cut 6 bases from V and 1 base from J; bases unmatched to any gene: 4. Germline V gene sequence: CDR1 KGHDR, CDR2 SFDVKD. This CDR3 has 14 amino acids. CDR3 coding DNA: TGTGCCACCAGTCATAGCGGGGAATCCTACGAGCAGTACTTC. Its protein is CATSHSGESYEQYF.

This clone appeared once. This CDR3 is CASSRGLAGGGEQFF. Here the CDR3 DNA reads TGTGCCAGCAGTCGGGGACTAGCGGGGGGTGGTGAGCAGTTCTTC. The chain combines TRBV2 with TRBJ2-1; TRBD2 agrees at 15 bases. Germline V gene lookup returns CDR1 SNHLY and CDR2 FYNNEI. Germline trimming cut 5 bases from V and 9 bases from J; bases unmatched to any gene: 5. The CDR3 length is 15 residues.